This TCR beta chain was captured by sequencing in a study of quantifying T cell responses using KT2 cells (dated by TCRdb to 2016 to 2017). For the study in its entirety: RNA was DNase-treated and reverse transcribed with TCR alpha and beta constant-region primers, mostly using SuperScript III. The efficiency of the T4 ligation step under optimum conditions was estimated to be above 9%. PCR2 was performed as a SYBR Green qPCR and was stopped at a predetermined fluorescence threshold so that over-amplification was avoided.

Trimming removed 4 bases from V and 4 bases from J; the gene matches leave 13 bases unexplained. For CDR1 and CDR2, the germline V gene lists SNHLY and FYNNEI. Inclusive of the bounding cysteine and phenylalanine, the CDR3 is 17 residues long. The read is trimmed to its CDR3 DNA, 51 bases read in frame from base 1. The method behind the library was UMI-ligation and nested PCR. A single-stranded oligonucleotide bearing the Illumina SP2 sequence and a UMI was ligated to the 3' end of the cDNA with T4 RNA ligase 1. PCR1 was run for approximately 4 cycles (98 degrees C for 15 s, 69 degrees C for 30 s, 72 degrees C for 40 s), and an equimolar mix of RC1.1 and RC1.2, covering TRBC1 and TRBC2, was used as the beta primer. Starting at PCR2, TCR alpha and beta chains were handled separately, and sample indices and Illumina adaptors were added. The UMI comprised 12 random nucleotides, as two hexamers separated by a spacer, placed after an 8-base spacer. Libraries were sequenced on an Illumina MiSeq using v2 2x251 paired-end chemistry, with eleven to twelve samples typically included per run. To increase diversity, roughly 5-7% PhiX DNA was added to each sequencing library. The authors processed their data as follows. bcl2fastq converted raw reads to FASTQ, and Demultiplexor demultiplexed the reads by dual indices. Decombinator assigned V and J genes by tag matching, allowing a single base-pair mismatch. UMIs were used by Collapsinator to correct both sequencing errors and frequency errors caused by PCR heterogeneity. Decombinator identifiers were converted to nucleotide sequence by CDR3Translator, the sequences were translated to amino acids, and CDR3 was extracted using C- and N-terminal motifs. Each distinct KT2 TCR was counted as one cluster of KT2 sequences that shared a single unique molecular identifier. TCRdb reran the public reads through fastp at Q25 and MiXCR, keeping productive beta chains. Entries are consolidated by CDR3 protein sequence, retaining the most common genes and DNA. The V and J calls reflect TCRdb's pipeline rather than the authors' work. The sample table shows fewer than 40,000 distinct CDR3 sequences, and 7.3% are seen once. The top ten hold around a sixth of the sample.

To test the sensitivity and accuracy of the pipeline, known numbers of KT2, a T cell clone whose TCR had already been sequenced, were spiked into unfractionated PBMC. A range of KT2-to-PBMC ratios was generated by mixing KT2 cells with a fixed number of PBMC. This clonotype has only a few counts. This clone's antigen is unknown. No qualities accompany the bases; no much larger clone lies one base away. Overall results and qualifications from the work: KT2 sequences were still detected at the lowest spike-in tested, roughly one KT2 cell per 100,000 PBMC. At very high KT2 spike-in numbers, detection of KT2 sequences reached saturation. The numbers of KT2 alpha and beta sequences increased linearly with the number of input KT2 cells across several orders of magnitude. No side-by-side comparison of the pipeline with other TCR sequencing techniques was included in the study.

The receptor was isolated from a human donor. Sequencing was carried out using PBMCs spiked with cells of the T cell clone KT2. Recombination joined TRBV2 with TRBJ1-2, and TRBD1 matches 9 of the central bases. The DNA sequence follows: TGTGCCAGCAGTGTACCCTCCCGGGACAGGGTCGCCTATGGCTACACCTTC. Its protein product is CASSVPSRDRVAYGYTF.